This record looks at one TCR beta chain sequence and its context. Its cognate antigen has yet to be identified. Per-nucleotide qualities are absent, and no much larger clonotype sits a single base away. This sample is drawn from a study of early T cells in non-severe SARS-CoV-2 infection (dated by TCRdb to the early 2020s). With respect to the entire study: Because TCR sequencing was done on bulk RNA from unsorted whole blood, the alpha and beta chains could not be paired.

The library was prepared using 5' RACE. The instrument was a NextSeq 500. The TCR library protocol attached unique molecular identifiers to individual cDNA molecules to correct for sequencing error and PCR bias. Both TCR alpha and beta chains were sequenced, and tight co-correlation was observed between alpha and beta sequence abundances in each sample. Concerning the study's data processing: Decombinator V4 was used to annotate TCR sequences for V gene, J gene and CDR3. Expanded TCRs were defined as changing significantly between any two time points under a Poisson model with p below 0.0001. TCR abundances were normalised to the total number of TCRs sequenced per sample and were expressed as counts per million. TRAV1-2 paired with TRAJ12, TRAJ20 or TRAJ33 defined MAIT TCRs, while TRAV10 paired with TRAJ18 defined iNKT TCRs. A search of VDJdb, accessed on 1 November 2021, was run for TCRs annotated to CMV, EBV and SARS-CoV-2, with TCRs annotated for multiple antigens excluded. TCRdb ran its own pipeline on the public reads, namely fastp trimming at Q25 and MiXCR clone calling, and kept in-frame beta chains. Each record represents a unique CDR3 protein, reported with the most common genes and DNA among its rows. V and J calls and clone size were set by TCRdb, not the authors. Present in this sample are about 99,000 distinct CDR3 sequences, approximately 16% of which were seen just once. Of the sample, about 1.3% is held by the ten largest clones.

The investigation overall reported the following: VDJdb matching was skewed toward anti-spike CD8 responses and likely underestimated virus-specific expansions by missing private and CD4 specificities.

The study was a case-control design nested within a healthcare worker cohort in London, UK, with weekly nasopharyngeal swab PCR tests and blood sampling. Healthcare workers were recruited during the week of the UK lockdown, between 23 and 31 March 2020, and followed weekly for up to about 15 weeks. According to the germline V gene, CDR1 reads SGHNT and CDR2 reads YENEEA. A distance of 7 bases separates the germline ends of V and J, which lose 1 base and 6 bases respectively. The CDR3 has 12 amino acids, counting the end cysteine and phenylalanine. CDR3 DNA is the only sequence kept; it has 36 bases, read in frame from the first base.

Source material: whole blood. The chain is encoded by TRBV11-3 joined to TRBJ2-7; no D segment can be confidently identified. The clonotype was recovered from an adult who was a healthcare worker with PCR-confirmed SARS-CoV-2 infection or an uninfected control (not recorded which). The CDR3 is CASSLGDREQYF. At the DNA level, the sequence is TGTGCCAGCAGCTTAGGGGATCGCGAGCAGTACTTC.